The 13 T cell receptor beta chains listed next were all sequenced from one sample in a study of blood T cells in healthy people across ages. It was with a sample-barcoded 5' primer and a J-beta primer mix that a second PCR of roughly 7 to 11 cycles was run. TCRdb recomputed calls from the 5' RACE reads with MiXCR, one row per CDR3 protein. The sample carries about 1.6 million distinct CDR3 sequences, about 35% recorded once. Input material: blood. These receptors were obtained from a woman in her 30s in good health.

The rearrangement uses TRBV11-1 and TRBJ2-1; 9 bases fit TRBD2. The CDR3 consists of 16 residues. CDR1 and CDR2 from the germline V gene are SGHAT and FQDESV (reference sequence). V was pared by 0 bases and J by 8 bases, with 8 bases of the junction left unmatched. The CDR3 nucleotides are TGTGCCAGCAGCTTAGCTTCAGCGGGGGGCCGGGATGAGCAGTTCTTC. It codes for CASSLASAGGRDEQFF.

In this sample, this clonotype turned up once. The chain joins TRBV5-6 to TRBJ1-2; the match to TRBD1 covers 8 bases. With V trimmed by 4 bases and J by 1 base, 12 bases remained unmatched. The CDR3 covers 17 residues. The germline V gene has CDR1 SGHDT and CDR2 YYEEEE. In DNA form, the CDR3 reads TGTGCCAGCAGCACCAGGACAGGGAGAAGGTATAACTATGGCTACACCTTC. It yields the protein CASSTRTGRRYNYGYTF.

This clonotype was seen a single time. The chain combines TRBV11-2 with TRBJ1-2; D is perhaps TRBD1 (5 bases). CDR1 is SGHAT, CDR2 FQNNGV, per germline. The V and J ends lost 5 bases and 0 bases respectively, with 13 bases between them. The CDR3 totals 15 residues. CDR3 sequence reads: CASSPMSGPNYGYTF. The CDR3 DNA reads TGTGCCAGCAGCCCTATGTCGGGGCCTAACTATGGCTACACCTTC.

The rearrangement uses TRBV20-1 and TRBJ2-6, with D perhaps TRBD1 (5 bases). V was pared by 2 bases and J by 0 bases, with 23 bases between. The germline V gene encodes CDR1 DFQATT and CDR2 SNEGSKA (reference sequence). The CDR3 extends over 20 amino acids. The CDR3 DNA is TGCAGTGCTAGACCGATGAAGGGAACAGGCCTAAGCTCTGGGGCCAACGTCCTGACTTTC. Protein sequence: CSARPMKGTGLSSGANVLTF.

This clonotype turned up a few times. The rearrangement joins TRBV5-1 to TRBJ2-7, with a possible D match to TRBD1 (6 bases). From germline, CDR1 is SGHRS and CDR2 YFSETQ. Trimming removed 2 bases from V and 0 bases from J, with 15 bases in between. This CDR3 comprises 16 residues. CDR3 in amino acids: CASSFQQGLPSYEQYF. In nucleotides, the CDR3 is TGCGCCAGCAGCTTTCAGCAGGGGCTACCCTCCTACGAGCAGTACTTC.

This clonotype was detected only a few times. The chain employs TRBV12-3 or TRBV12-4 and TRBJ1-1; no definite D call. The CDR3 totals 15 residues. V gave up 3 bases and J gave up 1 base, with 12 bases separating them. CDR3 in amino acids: CASSFKARQNTEAFF. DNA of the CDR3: TGTGCCAGCAGTTTTAAGGCCAGACAGAACACTGAAGCTTTCTTT.

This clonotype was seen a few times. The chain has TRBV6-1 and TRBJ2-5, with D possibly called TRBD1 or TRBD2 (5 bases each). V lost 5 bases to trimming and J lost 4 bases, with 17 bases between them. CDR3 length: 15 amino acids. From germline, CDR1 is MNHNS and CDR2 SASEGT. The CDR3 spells CASSIRDPLGETQYF. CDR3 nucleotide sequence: TGTGCCAGCAGTATACGGGACCCCCTAGGAGAGACCCAGTACTTC.

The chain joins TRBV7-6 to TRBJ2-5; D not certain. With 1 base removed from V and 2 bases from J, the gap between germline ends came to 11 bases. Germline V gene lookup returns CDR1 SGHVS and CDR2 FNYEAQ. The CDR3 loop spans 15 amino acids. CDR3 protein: CASSLGSLSQETQYF. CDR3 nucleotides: TGTGCCAGCAGCTTAGGGAGTCTATCACAAGAGACCCAGTACTTC.

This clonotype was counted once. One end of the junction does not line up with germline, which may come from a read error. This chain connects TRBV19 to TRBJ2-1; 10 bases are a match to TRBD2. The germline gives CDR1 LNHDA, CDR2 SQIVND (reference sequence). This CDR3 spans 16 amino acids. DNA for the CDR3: TGTGCCAGTAGTATCTTCTCTAGCGGGGGCCACAATGAGCAGGTCTTC. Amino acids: CASSIFSSGGHNEQVF.

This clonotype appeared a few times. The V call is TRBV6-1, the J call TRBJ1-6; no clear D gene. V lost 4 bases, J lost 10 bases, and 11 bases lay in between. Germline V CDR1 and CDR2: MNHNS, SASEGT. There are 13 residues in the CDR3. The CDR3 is CASSVPGFSPLHF. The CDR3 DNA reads TGTGCCAGCAGTGTTCCGGGATTCTCACCCCTCCACTTT.

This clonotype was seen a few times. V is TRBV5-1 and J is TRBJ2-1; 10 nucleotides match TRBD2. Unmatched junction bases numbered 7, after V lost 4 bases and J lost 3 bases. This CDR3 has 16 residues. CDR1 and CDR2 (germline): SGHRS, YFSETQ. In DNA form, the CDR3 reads TGCGCCAGCAGCGCCGGGACTAGCGCCTTCTACAATGAGCAGTTCTTC. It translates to CASSAGTSAFYNEQFF.

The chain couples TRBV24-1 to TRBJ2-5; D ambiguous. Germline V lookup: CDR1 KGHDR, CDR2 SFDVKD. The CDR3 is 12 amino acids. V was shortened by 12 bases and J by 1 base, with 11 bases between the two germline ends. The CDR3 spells CAAEHPQETQYF. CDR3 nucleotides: TGTGCCGCCGAACACCCCCAAGAGACCCAGTACTTC.

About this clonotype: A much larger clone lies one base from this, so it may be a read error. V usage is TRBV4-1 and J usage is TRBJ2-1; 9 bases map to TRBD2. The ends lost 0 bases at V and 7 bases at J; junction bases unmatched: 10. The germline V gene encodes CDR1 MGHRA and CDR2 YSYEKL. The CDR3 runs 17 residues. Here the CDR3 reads CASSQEIGGGVGNEQFF. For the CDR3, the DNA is TGCGCCAGCAGCCAAGAAATCGGCGGGGGGGTCGGGAATGAGCAGTTCTTC.